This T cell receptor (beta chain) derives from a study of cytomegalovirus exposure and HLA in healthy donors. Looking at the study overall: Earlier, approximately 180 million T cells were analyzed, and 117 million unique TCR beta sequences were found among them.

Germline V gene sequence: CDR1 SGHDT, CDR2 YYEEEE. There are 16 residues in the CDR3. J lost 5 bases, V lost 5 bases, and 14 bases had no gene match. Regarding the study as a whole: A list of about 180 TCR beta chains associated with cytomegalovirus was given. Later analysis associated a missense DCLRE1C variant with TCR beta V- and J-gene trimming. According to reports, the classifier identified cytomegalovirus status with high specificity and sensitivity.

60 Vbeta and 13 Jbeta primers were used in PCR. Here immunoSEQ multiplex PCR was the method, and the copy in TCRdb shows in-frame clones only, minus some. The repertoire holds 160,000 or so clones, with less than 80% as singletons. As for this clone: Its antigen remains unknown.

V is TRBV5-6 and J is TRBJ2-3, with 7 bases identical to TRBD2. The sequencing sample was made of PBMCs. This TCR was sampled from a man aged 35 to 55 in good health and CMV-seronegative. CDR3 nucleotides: TGTGCCAGCAGTTGGGGGGAGGGAGGGATCGAAGATACGCAGTATTTT. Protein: CASSWGEGGIEDTQYF.